This TCR beta chain is from a study of beta chain features in type 1 diabetes. The sequenced template was cDNA made from the entire isolated RNA. An average around 3.5 million reads came from naive, central memory and regulatory T cell samples. Some clones are missing from TCRdb's copy, which holds only in-frame ones; the method was immunoSEQ multiplex PCR. The data show some 350,000 clones, 13% seen once. The CDR3 extends over 14 amino acids. Germline CDR1 is MNHNS and CDR2 is SASEGT. V lost 6 bases to trimming and J lost 3 bases; unmatched junction nucleotides: 7. Study findings and constraints: In every one of the four CD4+ subsets, TCRB CDR3s were moderately but significantly shorter in Type 1 diabetes patients. HLA effects on TCRB rearrangement stayed unresolved here. Any PCR bias toward short templates would affect both groups alike.

Naive, central memory, regulatory and stem cell-like memory cells within the CD4+ compartment were sorted using CD45RO/CCR7/CD25/CD127/CD95/CD27. This clone has a handful of counts. Its antigen is not identified. The sample comprised naive CD4+ T cells from blood. V and J are TRBV6-1 and TRBJ2-7; 8 bases agree with TRBD1. The sequence derives from a woman between 18 and 29 years old with type 1 diabetes. CDR3 bases: TGTGCCAGCAGAAAACAGGGGGGATTCTACGAGCAGTACGTC. Encoded protein: CASRKQGGFYEQYV.